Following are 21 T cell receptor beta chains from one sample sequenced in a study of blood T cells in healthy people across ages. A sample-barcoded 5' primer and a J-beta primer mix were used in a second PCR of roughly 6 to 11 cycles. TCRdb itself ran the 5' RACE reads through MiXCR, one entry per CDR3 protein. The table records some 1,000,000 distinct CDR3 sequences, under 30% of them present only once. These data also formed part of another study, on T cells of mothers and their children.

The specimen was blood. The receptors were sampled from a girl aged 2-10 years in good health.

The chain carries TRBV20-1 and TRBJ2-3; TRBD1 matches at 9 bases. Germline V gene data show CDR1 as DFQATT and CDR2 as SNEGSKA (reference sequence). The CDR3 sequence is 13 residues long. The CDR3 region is CSSRDRDTDTQYF. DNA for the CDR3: TGCAGCTCACGGGACAGGGATACAGATACGCAGTATTTT.

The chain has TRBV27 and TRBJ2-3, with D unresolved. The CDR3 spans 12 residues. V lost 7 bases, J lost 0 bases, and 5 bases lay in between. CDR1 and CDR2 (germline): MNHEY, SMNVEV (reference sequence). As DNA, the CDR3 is TGTGCCAGCATAGGGAGCACAGATACGCAGTATTTT. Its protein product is CASIGSTDTQYF.

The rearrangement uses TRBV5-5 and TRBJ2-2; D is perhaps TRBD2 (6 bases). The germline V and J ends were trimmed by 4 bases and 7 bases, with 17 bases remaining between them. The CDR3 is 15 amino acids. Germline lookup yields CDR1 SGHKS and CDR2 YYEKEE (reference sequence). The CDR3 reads CASSKSHGTFGELFF. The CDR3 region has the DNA TGTGCCAGCAGCAAATCTCACGGGACTTTCGGGGAGCTGTTTTTT.

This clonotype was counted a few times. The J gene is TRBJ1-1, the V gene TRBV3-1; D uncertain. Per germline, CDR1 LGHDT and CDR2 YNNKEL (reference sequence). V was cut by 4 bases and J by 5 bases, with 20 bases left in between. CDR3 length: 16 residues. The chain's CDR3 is CASSPLITAISTEAFF. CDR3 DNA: TGTGCCAGCAGCCCTCTCATAACGGCAATTTCGACTGAAGCTTTCTTT.

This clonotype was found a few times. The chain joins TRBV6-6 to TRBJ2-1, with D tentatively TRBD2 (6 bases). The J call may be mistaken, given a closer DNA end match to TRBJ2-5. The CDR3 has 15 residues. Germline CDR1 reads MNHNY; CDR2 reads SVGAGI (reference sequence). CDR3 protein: CASSYSPGVEETQYF. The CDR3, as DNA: TGTGCCAGCAGTTACTCACCGGGAGTCGAGGAGACCCAGTACTTC.

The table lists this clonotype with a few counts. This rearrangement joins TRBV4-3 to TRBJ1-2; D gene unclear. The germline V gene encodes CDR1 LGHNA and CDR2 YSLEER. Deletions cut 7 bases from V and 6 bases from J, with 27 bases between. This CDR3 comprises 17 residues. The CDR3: CASTYIYGGEGANGYTF. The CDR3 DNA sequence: TGCGCCAGCACCTACATCTACGGCGGGGAAGGTGCTAATGGCTACACCTTC.

Here the CDR3 reads CASSVAPGEDYGYTF. CDR3 coding DNA: TGTGCCAGCAGCGTAGCGCCAGGGGAGGACTATGGCTACACCTTC. The chain recombines TRBV9 with TRBJ1-2, with D maybe TRBD1 (6 bases). V lost 0 bases and J lost 3, with 12 bases in between. The CDR3 runs to 15 residues. Germline values: CDR1 SGDLS, CDR2 YYNGEE. Full variable domain (rest looked up from reference TRBV9 and TRBJ1-2): DSGVTQTPKHLITATGQRVTLRCSPRSGDLSVYWYQQSLDQGLQFLIQYYNGEERAKGNILERFSAQQFPDLHSELNLSSLELGDSALYFCASSVAPGEDYGYTFGSGTRLTVV.

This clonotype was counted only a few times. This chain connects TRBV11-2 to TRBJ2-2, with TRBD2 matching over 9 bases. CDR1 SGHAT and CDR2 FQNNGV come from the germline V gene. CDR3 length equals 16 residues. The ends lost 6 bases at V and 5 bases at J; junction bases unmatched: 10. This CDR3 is CASSERGASQTGELFF. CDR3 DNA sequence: TGTGCCAGCAGTGAGCGGGGGGCCAGTCAAACCGGGGAGCTGTTTTTT.

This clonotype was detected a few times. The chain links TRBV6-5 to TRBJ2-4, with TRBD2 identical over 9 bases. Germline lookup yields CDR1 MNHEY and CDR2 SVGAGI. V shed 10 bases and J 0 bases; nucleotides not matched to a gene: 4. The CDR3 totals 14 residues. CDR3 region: CATQREEAKNIQYF. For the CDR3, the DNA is TGTGCCACCCAGCGGGAGGAAGCCAAAAACATTCAGTACTTC.

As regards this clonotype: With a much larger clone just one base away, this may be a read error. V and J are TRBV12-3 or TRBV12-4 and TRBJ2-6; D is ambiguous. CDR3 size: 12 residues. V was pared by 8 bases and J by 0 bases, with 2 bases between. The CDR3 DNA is TGTGCCAGCTGCTCTGGGGCCAACGTCCTGACTTTC. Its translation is CASCSGANVLTF.

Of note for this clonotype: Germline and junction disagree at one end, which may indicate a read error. The CDR3 DNA reads TGTGCCAGCAGCTTAGTGGGGTCAGACAGTGCCAGCGTCCTGACTTTC. Amino acids: CASSLVGSDSASVLTF. J is TRBJ2-6 and V is TRBV7-8, with a tentative D call TRBD1 (5 bases). This CDR3 is built from 16 residues. Germline V gene lookup returns CDR1 SGHVS and CDR2 FQNEAQ.

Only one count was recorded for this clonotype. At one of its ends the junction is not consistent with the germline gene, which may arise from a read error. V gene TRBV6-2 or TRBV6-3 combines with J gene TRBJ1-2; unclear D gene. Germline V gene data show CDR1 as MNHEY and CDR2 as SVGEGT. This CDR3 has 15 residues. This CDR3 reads CASSYSTSAEDGCTF. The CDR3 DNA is TGTGCCAGCAGTTACTCGACCTCGGCCGAGGATGGCTGCACCTTC.

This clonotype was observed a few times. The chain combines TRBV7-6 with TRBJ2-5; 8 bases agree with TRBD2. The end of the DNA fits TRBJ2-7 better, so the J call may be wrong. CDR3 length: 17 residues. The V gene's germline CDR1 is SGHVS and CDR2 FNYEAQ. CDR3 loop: CASSLGPRGRSRYEQYF. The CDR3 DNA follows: TGTGCCAGCAGCTTAGGCCCCCGCGGGAGGTCTAGGTACGAGCAGTACTTC.

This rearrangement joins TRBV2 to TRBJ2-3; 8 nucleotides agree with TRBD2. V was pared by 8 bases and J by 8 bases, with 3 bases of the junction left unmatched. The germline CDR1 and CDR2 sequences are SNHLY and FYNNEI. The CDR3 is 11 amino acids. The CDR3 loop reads CASLSGGTQYF. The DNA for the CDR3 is TGTGCCAGCCTGAGCGGGGGTACGCAGTATTTT.

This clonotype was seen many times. DNA of the CDR3: TGTGCCACAGGAAGGACTAGCCCTTACAATGAGCAGTTCTTC. It specifies CATGRTSPYNEQFF. The chain is built from TRBV7-2 and TRBJ2-1, with TRBD2 matching over 8 bases. V lost 10 bases and J lost 4; bases outside the gene matches: 9. The CDR3 runs 14 residues. Germline CDR1 is SGHTA and CDR2 is FQGNSA. The variable domain in full, completed from reference TRBV7-2 and TRBJ2-1, reads GAGVSQSPSNKVTEKGKDVELRCDPISGHTALYWYRQSLGQGLEFLIYFQGNSAPDKSGLPSDRFSAERTGGSVSTLTIQRTQQEDSAVYLCATGRTSPYNEQFFGPGTRLTVL.

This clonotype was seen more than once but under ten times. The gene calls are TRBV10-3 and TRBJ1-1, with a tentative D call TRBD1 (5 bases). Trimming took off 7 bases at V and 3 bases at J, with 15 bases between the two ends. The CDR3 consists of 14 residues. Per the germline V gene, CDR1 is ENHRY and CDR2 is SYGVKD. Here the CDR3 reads CAIKGEGKDTEAFF. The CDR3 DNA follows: TGTGCCATCAAAGGGGAGGGGAAGGACACTGAAGCTTTCTTT.

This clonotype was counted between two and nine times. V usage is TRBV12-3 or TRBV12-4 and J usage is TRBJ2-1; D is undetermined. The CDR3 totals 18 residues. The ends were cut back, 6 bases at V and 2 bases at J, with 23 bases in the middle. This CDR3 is CASSHSLGDTFTYNEQFF. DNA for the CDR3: TGTGCCAGCAGCCACAGCCTAGGCGATACTTTTACCTACAATGAGCAGTTCTTC.

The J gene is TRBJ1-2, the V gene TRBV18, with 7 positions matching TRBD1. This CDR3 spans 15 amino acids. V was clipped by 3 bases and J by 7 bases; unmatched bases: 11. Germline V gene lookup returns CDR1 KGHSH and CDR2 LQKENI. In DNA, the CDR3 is TGTGCCAGCTCACCGACAGGGCATTTCTGCTGTGGCTACACCTTC. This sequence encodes CASSPTGHFCCGYTF.

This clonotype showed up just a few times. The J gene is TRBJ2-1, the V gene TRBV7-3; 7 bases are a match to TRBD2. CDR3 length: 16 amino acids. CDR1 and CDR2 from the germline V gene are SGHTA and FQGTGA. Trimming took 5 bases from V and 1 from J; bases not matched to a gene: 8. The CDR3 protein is CASSPLAGASYNEQFF. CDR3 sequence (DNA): TGTGCCAGCAGCCCCCTGGCGGGAGCTTCCTACAATGAGCAGTTCTTC.

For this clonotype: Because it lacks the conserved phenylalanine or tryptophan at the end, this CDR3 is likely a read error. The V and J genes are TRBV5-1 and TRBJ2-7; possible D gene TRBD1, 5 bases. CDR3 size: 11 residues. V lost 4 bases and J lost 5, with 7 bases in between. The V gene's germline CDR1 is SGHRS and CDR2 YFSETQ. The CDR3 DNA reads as TGCGCCAGCAGCATAGGGGACGAGCAGTACCTC. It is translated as CASSIGDEQYL.

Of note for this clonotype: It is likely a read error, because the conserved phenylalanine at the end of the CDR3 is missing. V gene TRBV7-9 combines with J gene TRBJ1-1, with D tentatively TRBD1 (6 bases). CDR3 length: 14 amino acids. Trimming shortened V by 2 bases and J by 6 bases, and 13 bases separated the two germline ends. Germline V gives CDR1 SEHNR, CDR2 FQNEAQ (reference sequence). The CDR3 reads CASSLRVRGAEAFS. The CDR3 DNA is TGTGCCAGCAGCTTACGCGTAAGGGGGGCTGAAGCTTTCTCT.